The next 16 T cell receptor beta chains were all read from a single sample in a study of CD8+ T cells in alopecia areata. Treatment noted: oral pan-JAK inhibitor, 5-10 mg twice daily. RNA was isolated and reverse transcribed to cDNA, the sequencing template. Here immunoSEQ multiplex PCR was the method, and the copy in TCRdb shows in-frame clones only, minus some. The table shows under 200,000 clones, with about 71% occurring only once. This specimen was CD4+ T cells sorted from blood, taken at week 4, from a patient treated with tofacitinib. These receptors originate from a human donor with alopecia areata.

This clone turned up a few times. The rearrangement joins TRBV7-2 to TRBJ1-3; D call uncertain. This CDR3 is built from 12 residues. V lost 1 base, J lost 9 bases, and 7 bases lay in between. Germline CDR1 reads SGHTA; CDR2 reads FQGNSA. The CDR3: CASSLVVGTIYF. Written as DNA, the CDR3 is TGTGCCAGCAGCTTAGTCGTCGGCACCATATATTTT.

Sample share makes this clone medium-sized (0.01 to 0.1%). This sequence joins TRBV10-3 and TRBJ2-5, with D unclear. The germline gives CDR1 ENHRY, CDR2 SYGVKD. This CDR3 is built from 12 residues. Trimming shortened V by 2 bases and J by 4 bases, and 5 bases separated the two germline ends. Here the CDR3 DNA reads TGTGCCATCAGTGAGCCAAGAGAGACCCAGTACTTC. This codes for CAISEPRETQYF.

The gene calls are TRBV25-1 and TRBJ2-5, with TRBD2 identical over 8 bases. The CDR3 spans 14 residues. Trimming removed 4 bases from V and 5 bases from J; junction bases left unmatched: 6. Germline assignment: CDR1 MGHDK and CDR2 SYGVNS. CDR3 loop: CASSARGGSETQYF. For the CDR3, the DNA is TGTGCCAGCAGTGCCCGGGGGGGTTCGGAGACCCAGTACTTC.

The V call is TRBV29-1, the J call TRBJ2-3, with 9 bases identical to TRBD1. V was pared by 0 bases and J by 3 bases, with 4 bases of the junction left unmatched. Germline V gene lookup returns CDR1 SQVTM and CDR2 ANQGSEA. CDR3 length equals 15 residues. The CDR3 spells CSVEDQGQGTDTQYF. The CDR3 DNA sequence: TGCAGCGTTGAAGATCAGGGACAGGGAACAGATACGCAGTATTTT.

This clone was seen once. The rearrangement joins TRBV5-1 to TRBJ2-1; D is unresolved. The CDR3 loop spans 15 amino acids. The germline V gene encodes CDR1 SGHRS and CDR2 YFSETQ. V was clipped by 5 bases and J by 2 bases, with 14 bases between them. CDR3 sequence reads: CASRESAEPYNEQFF. CDR3 nucleotide sequence: TGCGCCAGCAGGGAGAGTGCGGAGCCCTACAATGAGCAGTTCTTC.

This clone was detected only once. The chain combines TRBV30 with TRBJ2-5; D not resolved. CDR3 length: 14 residues. Per the germline V gene, CDR1 is GTSNPN and CDR2 is SVGIG (reference sequence). V was trimmed by 1 base and J by 2 bases, leaving 11 bases between them. The CDR3 DNA reads as TGTGCCTGGAGTGCTCACCTTTTACAAGAGACCCAGTACTTC. Its protein product is CAWSAHLLQETQYF.

The chain is built from TRBV5-4 and TRBJ2-7; D call uncertain. V dropped 2 bases and J dropped 0 bases, with 12 bases sitting between them. This CDR3 comprises 15 residues. The germline V gene has CDR1 SGHNT and CDR2 YYREEE (reference sequence). As DNA, the CDR3 is TGTGCCAGCAGCTTCAGTGGCAGGAGCTCCTACGAGCAGTACTTC. This translates into CASSFSGRSSYEQYF.

V is TRBV4-1 and J is TRBJ1-4; the D gene is possibly TRBD1 (5 bases). Trimming cost V 1 base and J 4 bases, with 10 bases left between them. The germline V gene has CDR1 MGHRA and CDR2 YSYEKL. CDR3 length equals 15 residues. CDR3 in amino acids: CASSQVGLDNEKLFF. The DNA for the CDR3 is TGCGCCAGCAGCCAAGTGGGACTGGATAATGAAAAACTGTTTTTT.

This clone was counted a few times. The chain couples TRBV29-1 to TRBJ1-1; D call uncertain. Germline CDR1 is SQVTM and CDR2 is ANQGSEA. This CDR3 comprises 13 residues. The V gene lost 4 bases and the J gene lost 1 base, with 10 bases spanning the gap. The CDR3, as DNA: TGCAGCGTTGCAATGGGCTCGAACACTGAAGCTTTCTTT. This gives the protein CSVAMGSNTEAFF.

The V and J genes are TRBV30 and TRBJ2-3; D is unclear. Trimming took off 3 bases at V and 2 bases at J, with 6 bases between the two ends. The CDR3 is 12 residues long. Germline-derived CDR1 and CDR2 are GTSNPN and SVGIG (reference sequence). The CDR3 sequence is CAWSPATDTQYF. Here the CDR3 DNA reads TGTGCCTGGAGCCCTGCCACAGATACGCAGTATTTT.

This clone was recorded many times. This chain joins TRBV19 and TRBJ1-1; maybe TRBD1 (5 bases). This CDR3 spans 15 amino acids. V gave up 4 bases and J gave up 1 base, with 13 bases separating them. Germline assignment: CDR1 LNHDA and CDR2 SQIVND (reference sequence). CDR3 in amino acids: CASSTLYGGNTEAFF. CDR3 nucleotide sequence: TGTGCCAGTAGTACCTTGTATGGGGGGAACACTGAAGCTTTCTTT. Looking up the rest from reference TRBV19 and TRBJ1-1 gives the full variable domain: DGGITQSPKYLFRKEGQNVTLSCEQNLNHDAMYWYRQDPGQGLRLIYYSQIVNDFQKGDIAEGYSVSREKKESFPLTVTSAQKNPTAFYLCASSTLYGGNTEAFFGQGTRLTVV.

The chain recombines TRBV30 with TRBJ1-6; D is undetermined. Trimming took off 5 bases at V and 5 bases at J, with 13 bases between the two ends. From germline, CDR1 is GTSNPN and CDR2 SVGIG (reference sequence). The CDR3 has 14 amino acids. This CDR3 reads CAWDPLGNNSPLHF. CDR3 DNA sequence: TGTGCCTGGGATCCCCTGGGGAATAATTCACCCCTCCACTTT.

The V call is TRBV25-1, the J call TRBJ2-1, with 11 bases aligning to TRBD1. The CDR3 loop spans 15 amino acids. CDR1 is MGHDK and CDR2 is SYGVNS in the germline V gene. Trimming at V came to 1 base and at J to 6 bases, leaving 2 bases not matched to a gene. The CDR3 DNA is TGTGCCAGCAGTGAATCCGGGACAGGGGGCAATGAGCAGTTCTTC. Protein sequence: CASSESGTGGNEQFF.

The chain uses TRBV29-1 and TRBJ1-1, with no clear D. Germline V lookup: CDR1 SQVTM, CDR2 ANQGSEA. There are 12 residues in the CDR3. Between the trimmed V and J ends, which lost 4 bases and 0 bases, there was a span of 6 bases. The DNA of the CDR3 is TGCAGCGTTGCCCAGATGAACACTGAAGCTTTCTTT. Residues: CSVAQMNTEAFF.

This chain joins TRBV2 and TRBJ1-5; D may be TRBD1 (5 bases). This CDR3 is built from 14 residues. The V gene's germline CDR1 is SNHLY and CDR2 FYNNEI. V dropped 5 bases and J dropped 5 bases, with 13 bases sitting between them. CDR3 nucleotide sequence: TGTGCCAGCAGTACAGGTACCCGCTATCAGCCCCAGCATTTT. Encoded protein: CASSTGTRYQPQHF.

The chain combines TRBV7-9 with TRBJ2-1; 8 bases line up with TRBD2. The CDR3 sequence is 14 residues long. V was pared by 3 bases and J by 5 bases, with 3 bases of the junction left unmatched. CDR1 and CDR2 from the germline V gene are SEHNR and FQNEAQ (reference sequence). CDR3 in DNA: TGTGCCAGCAGCTTGGCGCGGGGGGACAATGAGCAGTTCTTC. Its protein product is CASSLARGDNEQFF.